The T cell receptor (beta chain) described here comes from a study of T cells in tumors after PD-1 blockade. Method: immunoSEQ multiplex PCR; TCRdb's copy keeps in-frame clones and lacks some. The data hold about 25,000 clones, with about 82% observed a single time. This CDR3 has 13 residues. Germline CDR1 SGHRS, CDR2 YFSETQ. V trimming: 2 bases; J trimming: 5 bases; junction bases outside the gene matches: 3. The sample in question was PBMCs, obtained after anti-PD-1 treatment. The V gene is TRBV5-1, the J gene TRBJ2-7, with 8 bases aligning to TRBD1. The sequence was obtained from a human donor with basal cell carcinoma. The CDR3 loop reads CASSFGTGNEQYF. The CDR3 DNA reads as TGCGCCAGCAGCTTCGGGACAGGCAACGAGCAGTACTTC.